This TCR beta chain was documented in a study of beta chain features in type 1 diabetes. What was sequenced were expressed TCRB transcripts, since all of the isolated RNA had been reverse transcribed. Sequencing used immunoSEQ multiplex PCR; TCRdb keeps in-frame clones, though not all of them. The data contain under 800,000 clones, roughly 15% of them seen just once; the ten biggest clones take up approximately 0.099%. This CDR3 has 16 residues. With 2 bases removed from V and 0 bases from J, the gap between germline ends came to 11 bases. Germline CDR1 reads MDHEN; CDR2 reads SYDVKM. The receptor was derived from a young man in good health. The sample was naive CD4+ T cells from blood. The chain recombines TRBV28 with TRBJ2-1, with TRBD2 as a possible D gene (5 bases). The CDR3 loop is CASSLGSASSYNEQFF. The CDR3 DNA reads as TGTGCCAGCAGTTTAGGTAGCGCGAGCTCCTACAATGAGCAGTTCTTC.